This T cell receptor (beta chain) was sequenced for a study of prognosis after radiotherapy for stage I lung cancer. The ends were cut back, 2 bases at V and 5 bases at J, with 7 bases in the middle. The CDR3 contains 13 residues. The germline CDR1 and CDR2 sequences are SGHDN and FVKESK. TCR beta CDR3 amplification from genomic DNA was performed by two-round multiplex PCR. It was primers specific to each TRBV and TRBJ gene that first-round PCR used. One entry per CDR3 protein results from TCRdb running MiXCR on the multiplex PCR reads. The table includes about 17,000 distinct CDR3 sequences, over 15% detected once. At least ten counts were recorded for this clonotype.

The sequenced sample was PBMCs, obtained before or after stereotactic body radiation therapy (not recorded which). This sequence joins TRBV14 and TRBJ2-1; unclear D gene. This TCR was sampled from a donor over 45 with non-small cell lung cancer. Written as DNA, the CDR3 is TGTGCCAGCAGCCAAATGCCGCACAATGAGCAGTTCTTC. This translates into CASSQMPHNEQFF. Filled out from reference TRBV14 and TRBJ2-1, the complete variable domain reads EAGVTQFPSHSVIEKGQTVTLRCDPISGHDNLYWYRRVMGKEIKFLLHFVKESKQDESGMPNNRFLAERTGGTYSTLKVQPAELEDSGVYFCASSQMPHNEQFFGPGTRLTVL.